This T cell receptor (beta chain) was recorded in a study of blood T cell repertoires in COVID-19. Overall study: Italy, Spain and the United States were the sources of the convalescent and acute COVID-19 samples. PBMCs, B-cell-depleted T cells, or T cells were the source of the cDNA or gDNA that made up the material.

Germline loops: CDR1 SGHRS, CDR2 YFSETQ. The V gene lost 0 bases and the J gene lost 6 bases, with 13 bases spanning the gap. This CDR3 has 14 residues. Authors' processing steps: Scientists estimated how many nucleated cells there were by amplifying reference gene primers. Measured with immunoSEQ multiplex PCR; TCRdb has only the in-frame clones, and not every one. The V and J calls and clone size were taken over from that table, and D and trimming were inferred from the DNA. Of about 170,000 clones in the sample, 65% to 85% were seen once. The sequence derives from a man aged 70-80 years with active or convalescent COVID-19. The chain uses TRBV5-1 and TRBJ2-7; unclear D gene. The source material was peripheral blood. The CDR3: CASSLDNGPGEQYF. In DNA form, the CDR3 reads TGCGCCAGCAGCTTGGACAACGGCCCGGGCGAGCAGTACTTC. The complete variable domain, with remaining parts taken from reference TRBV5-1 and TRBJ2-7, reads KAGVTQTPRYLIKTRGQQVTLSCSPISGHRSVSWYQQTPGQGLQFLFEYFSETQRNKGNFPGRFSGRQFSNSRSEMNVSTLELGDSALYLCASSLDNGPGEQYFGPGTRLTVT.